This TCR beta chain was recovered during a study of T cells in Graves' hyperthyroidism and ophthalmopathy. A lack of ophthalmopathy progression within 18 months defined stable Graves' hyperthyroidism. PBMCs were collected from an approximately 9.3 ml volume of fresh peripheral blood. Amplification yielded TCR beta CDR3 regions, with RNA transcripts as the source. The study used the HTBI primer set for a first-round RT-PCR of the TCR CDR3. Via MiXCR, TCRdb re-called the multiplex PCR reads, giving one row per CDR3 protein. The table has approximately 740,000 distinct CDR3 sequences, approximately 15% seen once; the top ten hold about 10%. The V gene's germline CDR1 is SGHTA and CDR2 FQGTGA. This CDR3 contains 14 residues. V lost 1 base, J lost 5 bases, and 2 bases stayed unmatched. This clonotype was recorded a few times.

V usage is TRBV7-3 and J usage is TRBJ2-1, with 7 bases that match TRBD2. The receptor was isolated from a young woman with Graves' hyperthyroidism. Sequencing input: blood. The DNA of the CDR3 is TGTGCCAGCAGCTTAAGCGGGAGAAACAATGAGCAGTTCTTC. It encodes CASSLSGRNNEQFF.